The rows below give T cell receptor beta chains drawn from one sample of a study of T-cell memory formation after mild COVID-19. TCRdb passed the 5' RACE reads through MiXCR, listing each CDR3 protein once. The sample lists 450,000 or so distinct CDR3 sequences; roughly 25% were seen once. The specimen was PBMCs or a T cell subset sorted from them (not recorded which). The receptors shown here come from an adult woman who had mild COVID-19 (a few samples of this study predate the infection). Cell type and time point are not known. CDR3s include the opening cysteine and the closing phenylalanine or tryptophan. The order of the fields is D gene, clone size, V gene, J gene, CDR3 protein, CDR3 DNA. D genes are given only for firm matches. The size of a clone is reported for some rows only, either as once, few or many, or as a class for expanded clones.

D: -; size: -; V: TRBV20-1; J: TRBJ2-1; CDR3: CSVFGGVGNEQFF; DNA: TGCAGTGTCTTCGGGGGTGTGGGCAATGAGCAGTTCTTC
D: TRBD1; size: -; V: TRBV5-5; J: TRBJ1-2; CDR3: CASTWDRNYGYTF; DNA: TGTGCCAGCACCTGGGACAGAAACTATGGCTACACCTTC
D: -; size: -; V: TRBV5-1; J: TRBJ2-7; CDR3: CASSQNTGVTAEQYF; DNA: TGCGCCAGCAGTCAAAACACCGGGGTAACGGCCGAGCAGTACTTC
D: TRBD1; size: -; V: TRBV5-6; J: TRBJ2-6; CDR3: CASSLRAGGLGANVLTF; DNA: TGTGCCAGCAGCTTGAGGGCAGGGGGTCTTGGGGCCAACGTCCTGACTTTC
D: -; size: -; V: TRBV7-8; J: TRBJ2-3; CDR3: CASSPPTARFTDTQYF; DNA: TGTGCCAGCAGCCCCCCTACGGCCCGTTTCACAGATACGCAGTATTTT
D: -; size: few; V: TRBV6-6; J: TRBJ2-3; CDR3: CASSPSPATTDTQYF; DNA: TGTGCCAGCAGTCCCTCCCCCGCGACCACAGATACGCAGTATTTT
D: -; size: once; V: TRBV29-1; J: TRBJ2-6; CDR3: CSVGPIPGANVLTF; DNA: TGCAGCGTCGGACCGATTCCTGGGGCCAACGTCCTGACTTTC
D: -; size: -; V: TRBV2; J: TRBJ1-2; CDR3: CASSEGRADYGYTF; DNA: TGTGCCAGCAGTGAAGGCAGGGCCGACTATGGCTACACCTTC
D: -; size: -; V: TRBV29-1; J: TRBJ2-7; CDR3: CSVVRRGTSYEQYF; DNA: TGCAGCGTTGTGAGGAGGGGGACTTCCTACGAGCAGTACTTC
D: -; size: -; V: TRBV19; J: TRBJ1-1; CDR3: CASKAGGTEAFF; DNA: TGTGCCAGCAAAGCAGGAGGCACTGAAGCTTTCTTT
D: -; size: -; V: TRBV7-2; J: TRBJ2-3; CDR3: CASGLDSNTDTQYF; DNA: TGTGCCAGCGGCCTGGATAGTAACACAGATACGCAGTATTTT
D: TRBD1; size: many; V: TRBV20-1; J: TRBJ2-7; CDR3: CSAAGTGGYLYEQYF; DNA: TGCAGTGCCGCCGGGACAGGGGGTTACCTCTACGAGCAGTACTTC
D: -; size: few; V: TRBV20-1; J: TRBJ2-4; CDR3: CSARRPGLAKNIQYF; DNA: TGCAGTGCCAGACGCCCCGGACTAGCCAAAAACATTCAGTACTTC
D: -; size: few; V: TRBV10-3; J: TRBJ1-2; CDR3: CAISESAEIYGYTF; DNA: TGTGCCATCAGTGAGTCGGCGGAGATCTATGGCTACACCTTC
D: TRBD2; size: many; V: TRBV7-8; J: TRBJ2-2; CDR3: CASSSPGLAGGAGELFF; DNA: TGTGCCAGCAGCTCCCCGGGACTAGCGGGAGGGGCCGGGGAGCTGTTTTTT
D: -; size: -; V: TRBV20-1; J: TRBJ1-6; CDR3: CSARSGGSGRQFSPLHF; DNA: TGCAGTGCTAGATCGGGGGGCTCAGGGAGGCAATTTTCACCCCTCCACTTT
D: -; size: -; V: TRBV3-1; J: TRBJ1-1; CDR3: CASSQEGTGTEAFF; DNA: TGTGCCAGCAGCCAGGAGGGGACGGGAACTGAAGCTTTCTTT
D: TRBD1; size: few; V: TRBV6-6; J: TRBJ2-7; CDR3: CASSSYSGQGYYEQYF; DNA: TGTGCCAGCAGTTCATATTCGGGACAGGGTTACTACGAGCAGTACTTC
D: -; size: -; V: TRBV12-3/TRBV12-4; J: TRBJ1-5; CDR3: CASSLAGSRNQPQHF; DNA: TGTGCCAGCAGTTTAGCGGGGTCCCGCAATCAGCCCCAGCATTTT
D: TRBD2; size: -; V: TRBV7-3; J: TRBJ2-7; CDR3: CASRTGAGAREQYF; DNA: TGTGCCAGCAGGACTGGAGCGGGAGCTCGGGAGCAGTACTTC
D: -; size: many; V: TRBV5-1; J: TRBJ2-5; CDR3: CASSLGGGQETQYF; DNA: TGCGCCAGCAGCTTGGGAGGAGGCCAAGAGACCCAGTACTTC
D: -; size: -; V: TRBV24-1; J: TRBJ2-7; CDR3: CATSDPGVYEQYF; DNA: TGTGCCACCAGTGACCCCGGGGTATACGAGCAGTACTTC
D: TRBD2; size: few; V: TRBV7-9; J: TRBJ2-3; CDR3: CASSPWTSGKGDTQYF; DNA: TGTGCCAGCAGCCCTTGGACTAGCGGGAAAGGAGATACGCAGTATTTT
D: TRBD1; size: -; V: TRBV5-1; J: TRBJ1-3; CDR3: CASSTGTGYSGNTIYF; DNA: TGCGCCAGCAGCACCGGGACAGGATACTCTGGAAACACCATATATTTT
D: -; size: -; V: TRBV5-1; J: TRBJ2-2; CDR3: CASSLEAATGELFF; DNA: TGCGCCAGCAGCTTGGAGGCGGCCACCGGGGAGCTGTTTTTT
D: -; size: -; V: TRBV12-3/TRBV12-4; J: TRBJ1-1; CDR3: CASTLGTYMNTEAFF; DNA: TGTGCCAGCACCCTCGGGACATACATGAACACTGAAGCTTTCTTT
D: -; size: few; V: TRBV25-1; J: TRBJ2-1; CDR3: CASSERLEAHNEQFF; DNA: TGTGCCAGCAGTGAACGTCTAGAAGCCCACAATGAGCAGTTCTTC
D: TRBD1; size: few; V: TRBV5-1; J: TRBJ2-7; CDR3: CASSPSPGLGQGSYEQYF; DNA: TGCGCCAGCAGCCCCTCGCCCGGTCTCGGACAGGGCTCCTACGAGCAGTACTTC
D: TRBD1; size: few; V: TRBV11-1; J: TRBJ2-7; CDR3: CASSLVEARGSTYEQYF; DNA: TGTGCCAGCAGCTTAGTAGAGGCCAGGGGGAGTACCTACGAGCAGTACTTC
D: -; size: many; V: TRBV4-1; J: TRBJ1-1; CDR3: CASSQILASTEAFF; DNA: TGCGCCAGCAGCCAAATCCTAGCGAGCACTGAAGCTTTCTTT
D: TRBD2; size: many; V: TRBV12-3/TRBV12-4; J: TRBJ2-5; CDR3: CASSSSGGETQYF; DNA: TGTGCCAGCAGTTCAAGCGGGGGGGAGACCCAGTACTTC
D: -; size: few; V: TRBV5-1; J: TRBJ1-1; CDR3: CASSLGGAFTEAFF; DNA: TGCGCCAGCAGCTTGGGGGGGGCTTTCACTGAAGCTTTCTTT
D: TRBD2; size: -; V: TRBV7-2; J: TRBJ2-2; CDR3: CASSLIGGGAGELFF; DNA: TGTGCCAGCAGCTTAATCGGGGGAGGGGCCGGGGAGCTGTTTTTT
D: -; size: many; V: TRBV3-1; J: TRBJ1-2; CDR3: CASSQGNYGYTF; DNA: TGTGCCAGCAGCCAGGGGAACTATGGCTACACCTTC
D: -; size: -; V: TRBV5-1; J: TRBJ2-3; CDR3: CASSEQGNTDTQYF; DNA: TGCGCCAGCAGCGAACAGGGTAACACAGATACGCAGTATTTT
D: TRBD2; size: -; V: TRBV5-1; J: TRBJ2-7; CDR3: CASSLLAGGPYEQYF; DNA: TGCGCCAGCAGCTTACTAGCGGGGGGGCCCTACGAGCAGTACTTC